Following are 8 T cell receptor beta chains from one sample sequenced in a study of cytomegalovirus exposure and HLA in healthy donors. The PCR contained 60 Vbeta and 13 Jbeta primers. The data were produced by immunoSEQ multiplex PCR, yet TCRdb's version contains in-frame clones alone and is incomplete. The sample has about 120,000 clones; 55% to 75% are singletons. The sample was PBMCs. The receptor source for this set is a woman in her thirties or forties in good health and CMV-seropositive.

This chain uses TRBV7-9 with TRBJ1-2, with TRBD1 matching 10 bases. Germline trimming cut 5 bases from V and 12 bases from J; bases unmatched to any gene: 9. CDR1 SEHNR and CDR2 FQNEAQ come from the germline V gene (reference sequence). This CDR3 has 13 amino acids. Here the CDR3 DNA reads TGTGCCAGCAGCCCAGAAGGGACAGGGGTAAACACCTTC. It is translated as CASSPEGTGVNTF.

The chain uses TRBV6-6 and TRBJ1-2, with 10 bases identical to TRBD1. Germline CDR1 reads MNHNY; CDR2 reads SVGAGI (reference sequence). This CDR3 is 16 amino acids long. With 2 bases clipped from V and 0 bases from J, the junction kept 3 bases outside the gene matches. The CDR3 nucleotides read TGTGCCAGCAGTTACGGGACAGGGGCCGCTAACTATGGCTACACCTTC. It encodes CASSYGTGAANYGYTF.

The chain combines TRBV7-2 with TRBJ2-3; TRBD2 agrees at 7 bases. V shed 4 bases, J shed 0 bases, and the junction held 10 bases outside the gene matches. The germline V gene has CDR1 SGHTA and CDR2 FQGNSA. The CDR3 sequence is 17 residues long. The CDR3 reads CASSSPTGGISTDTQYF. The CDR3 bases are TGTGCCAGCAGCTCCCCTACCGGGGGGATTAGCACAGATACGCAGTATTTT.

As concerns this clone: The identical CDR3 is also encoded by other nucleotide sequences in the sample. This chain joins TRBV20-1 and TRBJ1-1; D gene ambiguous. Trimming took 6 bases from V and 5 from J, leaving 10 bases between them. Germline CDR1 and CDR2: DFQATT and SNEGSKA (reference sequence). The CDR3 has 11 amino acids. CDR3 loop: CSAPPRTEAFF. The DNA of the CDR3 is TGCAGTGCCCCACCCAGGACTGAAGCTTTCTTT.

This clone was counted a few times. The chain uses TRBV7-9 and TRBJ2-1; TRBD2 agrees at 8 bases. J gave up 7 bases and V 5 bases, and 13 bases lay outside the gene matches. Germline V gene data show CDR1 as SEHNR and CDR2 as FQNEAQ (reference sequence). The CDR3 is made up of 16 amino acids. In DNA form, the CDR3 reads TGTGCCAGCAGCCGAGGAGCGGGACTAGTTATGAATGAGCAGTTCTTC. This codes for CASSRGAGLVMNEQFF.

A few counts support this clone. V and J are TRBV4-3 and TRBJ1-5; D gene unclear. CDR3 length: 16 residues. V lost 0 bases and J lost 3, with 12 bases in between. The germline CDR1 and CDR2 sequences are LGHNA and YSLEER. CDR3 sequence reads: CASSQEWRSPNQPQHF. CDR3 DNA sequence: TGCGCCAGCAGCCAAGAGTGGCGGTCACCCAATCAGCCCCAGCATTTT.

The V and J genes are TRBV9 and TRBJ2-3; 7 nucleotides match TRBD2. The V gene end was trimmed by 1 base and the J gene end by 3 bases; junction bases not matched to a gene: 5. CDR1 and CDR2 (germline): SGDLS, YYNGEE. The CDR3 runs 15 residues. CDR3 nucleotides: TGTGCCAGCAGCGTATTCCAGCGGGGTACAGATACGCAGTATTTT. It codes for CASSVFQRGTDTQYF.

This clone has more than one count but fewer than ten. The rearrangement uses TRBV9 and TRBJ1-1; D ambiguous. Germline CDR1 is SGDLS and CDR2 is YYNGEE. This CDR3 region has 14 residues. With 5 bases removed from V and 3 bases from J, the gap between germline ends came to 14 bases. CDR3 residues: CASRPYRRDTEAFF. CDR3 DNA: TGTGCCAGCAGACCTTATCGGAGGGACACTGAAGCTTTCTTT. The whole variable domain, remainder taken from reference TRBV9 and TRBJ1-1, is DSGVTQTPKHLITATGQRVTLRCSPRSGDLSVYWYQQSLDQGLQFLIQYYNGEERAKGNILERFSAQQFPDLHSELNLSSLELGDSALYFCASRPYRRDTEAFFGQGTRLTVV.